This T cell receptor (beta chain) was observed in a study of PD-1 blockade in classical Hodgkin lymphoma. Method: immunoSEQ multiplex PCR; TCRdb's copy keeps in-frame clones and lacks some. The data hold under 65,000 clones, with approximately 90% observed a single time. No patient escaped relapse after autologous stem cell transplantation, and brentuximab vedotin exposure varied. Complete response, partial response or progressive disease constituted the best responses recorded. V shed 8 bases, J shed 4 bases, and the junction held 10 bases outside the gene matches. The CDR3 has 15 amino acids. The source of this sequence is a human donor with classical Hodgkin lymphoma. J is TRBJ2-3 and V is TRBV6-7; 9 positions match TRBD2. TRBV6-7 is recorded as an ORF, its role being uncertain. The sample was peripheral blood mononuclear cells (PBMCs), taken at baseline. The CDR3, as DNA: TGTGCCAGCCCATTCAGGACTAGCGTCCCAGATACGCAGTATTTT. Translated, it gives CASPFRTSVPDTQYF.